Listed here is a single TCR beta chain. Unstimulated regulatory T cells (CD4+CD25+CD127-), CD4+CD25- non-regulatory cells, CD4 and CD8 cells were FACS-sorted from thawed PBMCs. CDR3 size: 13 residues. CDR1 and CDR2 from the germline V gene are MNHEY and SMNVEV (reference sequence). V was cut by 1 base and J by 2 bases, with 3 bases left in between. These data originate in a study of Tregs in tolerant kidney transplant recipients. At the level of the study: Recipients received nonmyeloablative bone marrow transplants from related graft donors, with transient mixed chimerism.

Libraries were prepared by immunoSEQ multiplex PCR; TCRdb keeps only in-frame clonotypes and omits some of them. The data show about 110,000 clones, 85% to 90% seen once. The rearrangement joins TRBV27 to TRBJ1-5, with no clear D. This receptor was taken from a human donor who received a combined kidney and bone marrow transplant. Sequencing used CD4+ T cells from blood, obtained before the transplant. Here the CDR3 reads CASSLLGNQPQHF. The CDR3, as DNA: TGTGCCAGCAGTTTATTAGGCAATCAGCCCCAGCATTTT.